These T cell receptor beta chains were read from a single sample in a study of T cells after yellow fever vaccination. In TCRdb, the 5' RACE reads were re-called with MiXCR into one record per CDR3 protein. The sample lists 500,000 to 650,000 distinct CDR3 sequences, approximately 13% seen once, with 15% in the top ten. The specimen comprised PBMCs, sampled on the day of the yellow fever booster vaccination. These receptors were collected from a man aged 25 to 40 who received the YFV17D yellow fever vaccine. The CDR3 runs from the conserved cysteine through the conserved F or W. Fields, in order: CDR3 protein, J gene, V gene, D gene. D genes are given only for firm matches.

CDR3: CASSLEQLNSGNTIYF
J: TRBJ1-3
V: TRBV7-2
D: NA

CDR3: CASSLEDSTDTQYF
J: TRBJ2-3
V: TRBV12-3/TRBV12-4
D: NA

CDR3: CASSVGGATAGSPLHF
J: TRBJ1-6
V: TRBV9
D: NA

CDR3: CAQDSGANVLTF
J: TRBJ2-6
V: TRBV30
D: NA

CDR3: CASSLGGSAQETQYF
J: TRBJ2-5
V: TRBV7-9
D: NA

CDR3: CASSLYGVAKNIQYF
J: TRBJ2-4
V: TRBV5-4
D: NA

CDR3: CASSPFRTGWGTEAFF
J: TRBJ1-1
V: TRBV27
D: TRBD1

CDR3: CASSLVRGGNEQFF
J: TRBJ2-1
V: TRBV3-1
D: NA

CDR3: CASSLGQGSFYGYTF
J: TRBJ1-2
V: TRBV5-1
D: TRBD1

CDR3: CASSTRQGSDSNQPQHF
J: TRBJ1-5
V: TRBV12-3/TRBV12-4
D: TRBD1

CDR3: CASSQDPYTGNTIYF
J: TRBJ1-3
V: TRBV4-2
D: NA

CDR3: CASSSPATQYF
J: TRBJ2-3
V: TRBV5-1
D: NA

CDR3: CASSLGSGSGEQYF
J: TRBJ2-7
V: TRBV7-9
D: NA

CDR3: CASRPAGNQPQHF
J: TRBJ1-5
V: TRBV27
D: NA

CDR3: CASSSGLAGGFLAYNEQFF
J: TRBJ2-1
V: TRBV27
D: TRBD2

CDR3: CSAELPGAYGYTF
J: TRBJ1-2
V: TRBV20-1
D: NA

CDR3: CASSRGQGTVEQYF
J: TRBJ2-7
V: TRBV5-1
D: TRBD1

CDR3: CASSFREENEKLFF
J: TRBJ1-4
V: TRBV6-2/TRBV6-3
D: NA

CDR3: CASTPGLAGGNEQFF
J: TRBJ2-1
V: TRBV12-3/TRBV12-4
D: TRBD2

CDR3: CASKSGGTLGETQYF
J: TRBJ2-5
V: TRBV19
D: TRBD1

CDR3: CASSYSARGGGHSPLHF
J: TRBJ1-6
V: TRBV6-2/TRBV6-3
D: TRBD1

CDR3: CCARAQRERTTDTQYF
J: TRBJ2-3
V: TRBV20-1
D: NA

CDR3: CASSLRQAPYNEQFF
J: TRBJ2-1
V: TRBV27
D: NA

CDR3: CATSREGSYNSPLHF
J: TRBJ1-6
V: TRBV15
D: NA

CDR3: CASSLEGREGYEQYF
J: TRBJ2-7
V: TRBV13
D: NA